One and the same sample provided the 27 T cell receptor beta chains below, sequenced in a study of response to subunit inactivated influenza vaccine. One entry per CDR3 protein results from TCRdb running MiXCR on the RT-PCR reads. The table has roughly 790,000 distinct CDR3 sequences, 21% seen once. The input for sequencing was PBMCs from blood, taken 5 to 6 days after vaccination. The receptors derive from a man in his forties or fifties who received an inactivated influenza vaccine.

This clonotype was seen repeatedly, ten times or more. The chain is built from TRBV6-1 and TRBJ1-2; D remains ambiguous. V was pared by 2 bases and J by 4 bases, with 8 bases between. The V gene's germline CDR1 is MNHNS and CDR2 SASEGT. The CDR3 length is 13 residues. The CDR3 nucleotides are TGTGCCAGCAGTGAATTAGGGTCCTATGGCTACACCTTC. Translating gives CASSELGSYGYTF.

This clonotype came up a few times. The gene calls are TRBV6-5 and TRBJ1-6; a weak D match, TRBD1 (5 bases). The CDR3 contains 14 residues. Trimming took 6 bases from V and 5 from J, leaving 11 bases between them. Germline values: CDR1 MNHEY, CDR2 SVGAGI. CDR3 sequence: CASSYDRDNSPLHF. CDR3 DNA: TGTGCCAGCAGCTATGACAGAGATAATTCACCCCTCCACTTT.

J is TRBJ2-3 and V is TRBV12-3 or TRBV12-4; D unresolved. The CDR3 is 13 amino acids. V shed 4 bases and J shed 5 bases, with 10 bases lying between them. This CDR3 is CASSWGRLDTQYF. Written as DNA, the CDR3 is TGTGCCAGCAGTTGGGGAAGGTTAGATACGCAGTATTTT.

The chain uses TRBV28 and TRBJ2-3; 8 bases match TRBD1. The CDR3 runs to 13 residues. J was trimmed by 6 bases and V by 6 bases; bases with no gene match: 5. CDR1 is MDHEN and CDR2 is SYDVKM in the germline V gene. The CDR3 DNA reads TGTGCCAGCAGGGACAGGGTTCGGGATACGCAGTATTTT. Encoded protein: CASRDRVRDTQYF. The whole variable domain, remainder taken from reference TRBV28 and TRBJ2-3, is DVKVTQSSRYLVKRTGEKVFLECVQDMDHENMFWYRQDPGLGLRLIYFSYDVKMKEKGDIPEGYSVSREKKERFSLILESASTNQTSMYLCASRDRVRDTQYFGPGTRLTVL.

There are a few counts of this clonotype. The V and J genes are TRBV6-5 and TRBJ1-5; D is possibly TRBD1 (5 bases). Germline V gene sequence: CDR1 MNHEY, CDR2 SVGAGI. The CDR3 sequence is 14 residues long. V was clipped by 0 bases and J by 10 bases, with 13 bases between them. CDR3 sequence (DNA): TGTGCCAGCAGTTACTCCGGGGCCTATCTTCCCCAGCATTTT. Amino acids: CASSYSGAYLPQHF.

V gene TRBV5-6 combines with J gene TRBJ2-3; tentative D call: TRBD2 (5 bases). Trimming pared 0 bases from V and 1 base from J, leaving 15 bases between. The CDR3 consists of 17 residues. The V gene's germline CDR1 is SGHDT and CDR2 YYEEEE. CDR3 in DNA: TGTGCCAGCAGCTTGGTGCGGGCCCAACACCGCACAGATACGCAGTATTTT. It translates to CASSLVRAQHRTDTQYF.

This clonotype has ten or more counts. V is TRBV12-3 or TRBV12-4 and J is TRBJ2-2; TRBD1 matches at 7 bases. This CDR3 has 16 residues. V shed 6 bases and J 4 bases; nucleotides not matched to a gene: 11. Here the CDR3 reads CASSPTKTGSTGELFF. The CDR3 nucleotides are TGTGCCAGCAGCCCCACGAAGACAGGGAGCACCGGGGAGCTGTTTTTT.

This clonotype was seen a few times. The chain links TRBV5-1 to TRBJ2-3, with TRBD1 matching over 9 bases. This CDR3 contains 14 residues. Germline assignment: CDR1 SGHRS and CDR2 YFSETQ. J was trimmed by 5 bases and V by 2 bases; bases with no gene match: 3. The CDR3 region has the DNA TGCGCCAGCAGCTTACAGGGGGCGAAAGATACGCAGTATTTT. It is translated as CASSLQGAKDTQYF.

The V call is TRBV5-5, the J call TRBJ2-7; 8 nucleotides line up with TRBD1. The CDR3 contains 16 residues. From germline, CDR1 is SGHKS and CDR2 YYEKEE (reference sequence). Trimming took 4 bases from V and 3 from J; bases not matched to a gene: 12. This CDR3 is CASSSTPGQAYYEQYF. CDR3 coding DNA: TGTGCCAGCAGCAGCACACCGGGACAGGCGTACTACGAGCAGTACTTC.

On this clonotype itself: A much larger clone is a single base away; this may be a read error. The J gene is TRBJ2-3, the V gene TRBV11-2; tentatively, D is TRBD2 (6 bases). Germline loops: CDR1 SGHAT, CDR2 FQNNGV. This CDR3 is built from 14 residues. CDR3 in amino acids: CASSLAARTETQYF. The CDR3 nucleotides read TGTGCAAGCAGCTTAGCGGCGCGCACAGAGACGCAGTATTTT.

The V gene is TRBV20-1, the J gene TRBJ2-7, with TRBD1 matching over 7 bases. The germline V gene has CDR1 DFQATT and CDR2 SNEGSKA (reference sequence). V dropped 3 bases and J dropped 6; count of bases not matched to a gene: 8. The CDR3 spans 13 residues. The DNA for the CDR3 is TGCAGTGCTAGGAAGACAGGGTTACTCGAGCAGTACTTC. This codes for CSARKTGLLEQYF.

This clonotype was observed a handful of times. V is TRBV24-1 and J is TRBJ2-4; D not certain. V lost 2 bases and J lost 8, with 9 bases in between. The CDR3 consists of 13 residues. Germline values: CDR1 KGHDR, CDR2 SFDVKD. CDR3 bases: TGTGCCACCAGTGATTGGGCCCAAGACATTCAGTACTTC. Amino acid sequence: CATSDWAQDIQYF.

This clonotype was seen a few times. The rearrangement links TRBV4-3 to TRBJ1-3; D is undetermined. Germline V gene lookup returns CDR1 LGHNA and CDR2 YSLEER. Trimming shortened V by 0 bases and J by 0 bases, and 6 bases separated the two germline ends. The CDR3 sequence is 15 residues long. CDR3 coding DNA: TGCGCCAGCAGCCAAGACAGGTACTCTGGAAACACCATATATTTT. This translates into CASSQDRYSGNTIYF.

This clonotype appeared a few times. The chain recombines TRBV6-1 with TRBJ1-5, with D hard to call. The CDR3 is 14 amino acids. In germline, CDR1 is MNHNS, CDR2 SASEGT. The V and J ends lost 6 bases and 4 bases respectively, with 13 bases between them. CDR3 loop: CASSNVDINQPQHF. DNA for the CDR3: TGTGCCAGCAGCAACGTGGATATAAATCAGCCCCAGCATTTT.

This clonotype was counted between two and nine times. V gene TRBV11-2 combines with J gene TRBJ2-5; TRBD1 matches at 10 bases. The J segment lost 5 bases and the V segment lost 5 bases, leaving 17 bases of the junction unmatched. The length of the CDR3 is 18 residues. CDR1 is SGHAT and CDR2 is FQNNGV in the germline V gene. The CDR3 spells CASSESGTGAFMPETQYF. The DNA for the CDR3 is TGTGCCAGCAGCGAATCCGGGACAGGGGCCTTTATGCCGGAGACCCAGTACTTC.

The chain carries TRBV3-1 and TRBJ2-7, with unresolved D. The V gene's germline CDR1 is LGHDT and CDR2 YNNKEL (reference sequence). V lost 0 bases and J 1 base, leaving 1 base between the germline ends. The CDR3 length is 12 residues. DNA of the CDR3: TGTGCCAGCAGCCAAGAATCCTACGAGCAGTACTTC. It codes for CASSQESYEQYF.

The V gene is TRBV20-1, the J gene TRBJ2-7; TRBD1 aligns across 9 bases. V dropped 6 bases and J dropped 6; count of bases not matched to a gene: 9. Germline V gene data show CDR1 as DFQATT and CDR2 as SNEGSKA (reference sequence). CDR3 length equals 13 residues. This CDR3 is CSATQGAIGEQYF. CDR3 coding DNA: TGCAGTGCGACACAGGGGGCTATAGGCGAGCAGTACTTC.

The V call is TRBV7-3, the J call TRBJ2-1; 11 bases align to TRBD2. Germline values: CDR1 SGHTA, CDR2 FQGTGA. The J segment lost 9 bases and the V segment lost 5 bases, leaving 9 bases of the junction unmatched. The CDR3 covers 15 residues. CDR3 loop: CASSPNSGRDGEQFF. DNA of the CDR3: TGTGCCAGCAGCCCGAATAGCGGGAGGGACGGTGAGCAGTTCTTC.

This clonotype occurred a few times. CDR3 residues: CSVALAGVSNEQFF. The CDR3 nucleotides read TGCAGCGTGGCACTAGCGGGAGTATCCAATGAGCAGTTCTTC. The J gene is TRBJ2-1, the V gene TRBV29-1, with 11 nucleotides matching TRBD2. From germline, CDR1 is SQVTM and CDR2 ANQGSEA. This CDR3 is 14 amino acids long. The junction had 7 bases not matched to a gene; V was cut back by 6 bases and J by 6 bases.

This clonotype was picked up a small number of times. The chain recombines TRBV28 with TRBJ2-1; 9 bases are shared with TRBD2. The germline V gene encodes CDR1 MDHEN and CDR2 SYDVKM. The V and J ends lost 4 bases and 2 bases, in that order; junction bases with no gene match: 12. This CDR3 has 18 residues. The CDR3 is CASSSFQKSGRTYNEQFF. The CDR3 nucleotides read TGTGCCAGCAGTTCGTTCCAGAAGAGCGGGAGGACCTACAATGAGCAGTTCTTC.

This clonotype came up a few times. The chain is built from TRBV20-1 and TRBJ2-7; possibly TRBD2 for D (5 bases). Trimming cost V 6 bases and J 4 bases, with 19 bases left between them. This CDR3 has 14 amino acids. Per the germline V gene, CDR1 is DFQATT and CDR2 is SNEGSKA (reference sequence). The CDR3 DNA follows: TGCAGTGCCGATAAGAGCGGCCGCCATTACGAGCAGTACTTC. This encodes CSADKSGRHYEQYF.

The chain uses TRBV20-1 and TRBJ2-3; TRBD2 matches 10 bases. V lost 6 bases to trimming and J lost 3 bases; unmatched junction nucleotides: 6. Germline CDR1 reads DFQATT; CDR2 reads SNEGSKA (reference sequence). The CDR3 extends over 14 amino acids. This chain's CDR3 is CSAISGRGTDTQYF. The CDR3, as DNA: TGCAGTGCGATCAGCGGGAGGGGGACAGATACGCAGTATTTT.

The rearrangement joins TRBV11-2 to TRBJ1-1; weak D call: TRBD1 (6 bases). Trimming removed 3 bases at V and 2 bases at J, with 13 bases between. The CDR3 covers 15 residues. Germline V gives CDR1 SGHAT, CDR2 FQNNGV. CDR3 coding DNA: TGTGCCAGCAGCTTGACGACAGGAGCAAACACTGAAGCTTTCTTT. As protein: CASSLTTGANTEAFF.

V and J are TRBV28 and TRBJ2-4; 9 nucleotides agree with TRBD2. The V and J ends lost 11 bases and 1 base, in that order; junction bases with no gene match: 12. CDR1 and CDR2 from the germline V gene are MDHEN and SYDVKM. This CDR3 region has 16 residues. The chain's CDR3 is CAATNSGSVAKNIQYF. The CDR3 nucleotides read TGTGCCGCAACCAATAGCGGGAGTGTGGCCAAAAACATTCAGTACTTC.

The rearrangement links TRBV6-2 or TRBV6-3 to TRBJ2-1; a possible D gene is TRBD2 (6 bases). V shed 7 bases and J shed 3 bases, with 13 bases lying between them. In germline, CDR1 is MNHEY, CDR2 SVGEGT. The CDR3 totals 14 residues. CDR3 bases: TGTGCCAGCACTCGGGACTTATACTACAATGAGCAGTTCTTC. Protein sequence: CASTRDLYYNEQFF.

This clonotype has just one count. The chain has TRBV9 and TRBJ2-2, with a possible D match to TRBD1 (5 bases). With 4 bases removed from V and 7 bases from J, the gap between germline ends came to 11 bases. The germline V gene has CDR1 SGDLS and CDR2 YYNGEE. The CDR3 totals 13 residues. The CDR3, as DNA: TGTGCCAGCAGCTCAATAGGGGTCGGGGAGCTGTTTTTT. Translation gives CASSSIGVGELFF.

The chain joins TRBV12-3 or TRBV12-4 to TRBJ2-3; 10 nucleotides match TRBD1. This CDR3 spans 16 amino acids. Trimming cost V 2 bases and J 4 bases; bases outside gene matches: 6. DNA of the CDR3: TGTGCCAGCAGTTTATGGACAGGGGGGACCGCAGATACGCAGTATTTT. Its protein product is CASSLWTGGTADTQYF.